One sample yielded the 27 T cell receptor beta chains listed below, sequenced in a study of Ad26.COV2.S vaccination and SARS-CoV-2 variants. Repertoires were generated with immunoSEQ multiplex PCR, while TCRdb's copy carries only in-frame clones and drops some. The sample consists of about 350,000 clones, 90% to 95% of them appearing once. Source: peripheral blood, taken after recovery from COVID-19. The receptors were gathered from a human donor who had recovered from COVID-19.

This clone was counted once. This rearrangement joins TRBV6-6 to TRBJ1-1, with D unresolved. The CDR3 covers 15 residues. Trimming took off 3 bases at V and 1 base at J, with 12 bases between the two ends. Germline V gene sequence: CDR1 MNHNY, CDR2 SVGAGI (reference sequence). In DNA, the CDR3 is TGTGCCAGCAGTTATCTTCGGGGAGGGAACACTGAAGCTTTCTTT. Translated: CASSYLRGGNTEAFF.

This chain uses TRBV29-1 with TRBJ2-7, with D unclear. Trimming left V 3 bases short and J 2 bases short, with 11 bases between. Germline lookup yields CDR1 SQVTM and CDR2 ANQGSEA. The length of the CDR3 is 13 residues. The CDR3 here is CSVEDALTYEQYF. DNA for the CDR3: TGCAGCGTTGAGGACGCCCTGACCTACGAGCAGTACTTC.

The chain joins TRBV7-9 to TRBJ2-7; D perhaps matches TRBD1 (5 bases). The CDR3 covers 15 residues. The V and J ends lost 5 bases and 0 bases respectively, with 14 bases between them. Germline values: CDR1 SEHNR, CDR2 FQNEAQ (reference sequence). The CDR3 sequence: CASSPWGGSSYEQYF. CDR3 nucleotides: TGTGCCAGCAGCCCCTGGGGCGGCAGCTCCTACGAGCAGTACTTC.

The chain recombines TRBV19 with TRBJ2-7; the D gene could be TRBD1 or TRBD2 (5 bases each). This CDR3 is built from 16 residues. Per germline, CDR1 LNHDA and CDR2 SQIVND (reference sequence). V lost 5 bases, J lost 5 bases, and 22 bases lay in between. CDR3 region: CASSPHHEGLRDEQYF. CDR3 bases: TGTGCCAGTAGTCCCCACCATGAGGGGCTGAGGGACGAGCAGTACTTC.

The chain uses TRBV3-1 (or the pseudogene TRBV3-2) and TRBJ2-5; TRBD1 matches at 7 bases. J was trimmed by 6 bases and V by 5 bases; bases with no gene match: 12. CDR3 length equals 15 residues. Per the germline V gene, CDR1 is LGHDT and CDR2 is YNNKEL (reference sequence). The CDR3 sequence is CASSDSQTGKKTQYF. Here the CDR3 DNA reads TGTGCCAGCAGCGATTCGCAGACAGGGAAGAAGACCCAGTACTTC.

The CDR3 reads CASSLFLDLGIQYF. The CDR3 nucleotides read TGTGCCAGCAGCTTGTTTTTGGACCTCGGCATTCAGTACTTC. The chain combines TRBV5-8 with TRBJ2-4; D unresolved. The ends were cut back, 1 base at V and 9 bases at J, with 14 bases in the middle. Germline CDR1 reads SGHTS; CDR2 reads YDEGEE. The CDR3 extends over 14 amino acids.

J is TRBJ1-1 and V is TRBV7-8, with 7 bases lining up with TRBD1. CDR1 and CDR2 from the germline V gene are SGHVS and FQNEAQ. With 4 bases clipped from V and 3 bases from J, the junction kept 5 bases outside the gene matches. This CDR3 spans 14 amino acids. Here the CDR3 DNA reads TGTGCCAGCAGCTGGACAGGAGGAGACACTGAAGCTTTCTTT. Its translation: CASSWTGGDTEAFF.

The J gene is TRBJ2-7, the V gene TRBV19; D might be TRBD1 (6 bases). The CDR3 consists of 15 residues. CDR1 and CDR2 from the germline V gene are LNHDA and SQIVND (reference sequence). Deletions cut 5 bases from V and 3 bases from J, with 17 bases between. The CDR3: CASSATGSSFYEQYF. The CDR3 region has the DNA TGTGCCAGTAGTGCAACAGGGAGTTCCTTCTACGAGCAGTACTTC.

To note about this clone: One junction end disagrees with the germline gene, perhaps due to a read error. The chain uses TRBV18 and TRBJ1-4, with a tentative D call TRBD1 (5 bases). CDR1 and CDR2 from the germline V gene are KGHSH and LQKENI. The CDR3 has 16 residues. The CDR3 DNA follows: TGTGCCAACTCACCTTTCGGGGCGGCAACTAATGAAAAACTGTTTTTT. Translating gives CANSPFGAATNEKLFF.

The V gene is TRBV2, the J gene TRBJ1-1; the D is unclear. V was shortened by 0 bases and J by 10 bases, with 9 bases between the two germline ends. The CDR3 has 12 amino acids. Germline CDR1 SNHLY, CDR2 FYNNEI. The chain's CDR3 is CASSEAKGRAFF. CDR3 nucleotides: TGTGCCAGCAGTGAAGCGAAGGGAAGAGCTTTCTTT. Variable domain in full (rest from reference TRBV2 and TRBJ1-1): EPEVTQTPSHQVTQMGQEVILRCVPISNHLYFYWYRQILGQKVEFLVSFYNNEISEKSEIFDDQFSVERPDGSNFTLKIRSTKLEDSAMYFCASSEAKGRAFFGQGTRLTVV.

The V gene is TRBV4-1, the J gene TRBJ1-1; D remains unclear. The CDR3 runs 14 residues. V lost 2 bases to trimming and J lost 2 bases, with 9 bases between them. Germline V lookup: CDR1 MGHRA, CDR2 YSYEKL. For the CDR3, the DNA is TGCGCCAGCAGCCAAAACCCTATAAACACTGAAGCTTTCTTT. Its translation: CASSQNPINTEAFF.

This rearrangement joins TRBV5-4 to TRBJ2-3; 12 nucleotides agree with TRBD2. Germline loops: CDR1 SGHNT, CDR2 YYREEE (reference sequence). V lost 4 bases, J lost 5 bases, and 8 bases stayed unmatched. CDR3 size: 16 residues. CDR3 in DNA: TGTGCCAGCAGCCCCAGACTAGCGGGGGTTTTAGATACGCAGTATTTT. It is translated as CASSPRLAGVLDTQYF.

The chain employs TRBV6-5 and TRBJ1-2; D is ambiguous. The CDR3 consists of 14 residues. Looked up from germline, CDR1 is MNHEY and CDR2 is SVGAGI. The ends were cut back, 0 bases at V and 4 bases at J, with 9 bases in the middle. The CDR3 here is CASSYSGSFYGYTF. CDR3 in DNA: TGTGCCAGCAGTTACTCGGGGTCGTTCTATGGCTACACCTTC.

This clone was recorded once. The V call is TRBV23-1, the J call TRBJ1-5, with D perhaps TRBD1 (5 bases). TRBV23-1 is sorted into the ORF group, with uncertain function. Trimming removed 2 bases at V and 4 bases at J, with 15 bases between. This CDR3 is 16 amino acids long. This CDR3 reads CASSQPTTDRNQPQHF. CDR3 coding DNA: TGCGCCAGCAGTCAACCCACCACCGACAGAAATCAGCCCCAGCATTTT.

CDR3 sequence: CSFRGSTEAFF. CDR3 nucleotide sequence: TGCAGTTTTAGGGGTAGCACTGAAGCTTTCTTT. The rearrangement joins TRBV20-1 to TRBJ1-1; D might be TRBD1 (5 bases). This CDR3 spans 11 amino acids. Trimming pared 8 bases from V and 4 bases from J, leaving 11 bases between. CDR1 and CDR2 from the germline V gene are DFQATT and SNEGSKA (reference sequence).

The chain recombines TRBV21-1 with TRBJ1-1. TRBV21-1 is listed as a pseudogene. The CDR3 consists of 11 residues. The CDR3 loop is CASRGNTEAFF. The CDR3 bases are TGTGCCAGCAGGGGGAACACTGAAGCTTTCTTT.

The chain combines TRBV6-5 with TRBJ1-1; TRBD1 matches at 7 bases. Germline loops: CDR1 MNHEY, CDR2 SVGAGI. V lost 5 bases and J lost 0; bases outside the gene matches: 3. The CDR3 consists of 14 residues. In DNA form, the CDR3 reads TGTGCCAGCAGTATAGACAGGGTGAACACTGAAGCTTTCTTT. It translates to CASSIDRVNTEAFF.

The chain couples TRBV10-3 to TRBJ2-5; 10 nucleotides line up with TRBD2. Germline values: CDR1 ENHRY, CDR2 SYGVKD. There are 15 residues in the CDR3. V was clipped by 4 bases and J by 1 base; unmatched bases: 3. CDR3 loop: CAISALAGSQETQYF. CDR3 in DNA: TGTGCCATCAGTGCACTAGCGGGGTCCCAAGAGACCCAGTACTTC.

V usage is TRBV12-5 and J usage is TRBJ2-1; 10 bases are shared with TRBD2. The length of the CDR3 is 16 residues. Germline lookup yields CDR1 LGHNT and CDR2 FRNRAP. V lost 6 bases, J lost 7 bases, and 12 bases stayed unmatched. CDR3 sequence: CASGPSGGAGRNEQFF. CDR3 nucleotide sequence: TGTGCTAGTGGCCCCAGCGGGGGGGCGGGTCGGAATGAGCAGTTCTTC.

The rearrangement links TRBV19 to TRBJ1-2; 7 bases line up with TRBD1. Germline V gene lookup returns CDR1 LNHDA and CDR2 SQIVND (reference sequence). The junction had 6 bases not matched to a gene; V was cut back by 3 bases and J by 2 bases. This CDR3 is built from 15 residues. The CDR3 sequence is CASSISLQGNYGYTF. The CDR3 DNA sequence: TGTGCCAGTAGTATTTCTCTACAGGGGAACTATGGCTACACCTTC. Using reference TRBV19 and TRBJ1-2 for the parts outside the CDR3, the full variable domain is DGGITQSPKYLFRKEGQNVTLSCEQNLNHDAMYWYRQDPGQGLRLIYYSQIVNDFQKGDIAEGYSVSREKKESFPLTVTSAQKNPTAFYLCASSISLQGNYGYTFGSGTRLTVV.

The chain uses TRBV27 and TRBJ1-2, with D possibly matching TRBD1 (6 bases). The CDR3 is 14 residues long. Germline V gives CDR1 MNHEY, CDR2 SMNVEV (reference sequence). V lost 4 bases to trimming and J lost 2 bases, with 11 bases between them. The DNA for the CDR3 is TGTGCCAGCAGTTCGGGAGGGGGAAACTATGGCTACACCTTC. Residues: CASSSGGGNYGYTF.

V and J are TRBV6-5 and TRBJ1-5; weak D call: TRBD1 (5 bases). Trimming cost V 2 bases and J 6 bases, with 11 bases left between them. Germline V gene sequence: CDR1 MNHEY, CDR2 SVGAGI. The CDR3 is 14 amino acids. The CDR3 is CASSYRPRGQPQHF. CDR3 sequence (DNA): TGTGCCAGCAGTTACAGGCCGAGGGGTCAGCCCCAGCATTTT.

The CDR3 spells CASSLVPSDYGRNQPQHF. In nucleotides, the CDR3 is TGTGCCAGCAGCTTAGTACCTAGTGACTACGGACGCAATCAGCCCCAGCATTTT. V and J are TRBV11-3 and TRBJ1-5; no definite D call. The CDR3 is made up of 18 amino acids. The V end lost 1 base, the J end lost 2 bases, and 18 bases lay between the germline ends. Germline loops: CDR1 SGHNT, CDR2 YENEEA.

V is TRBV7-9 and J is TRBJ2-3; D is ambiguous. Per the germline V gene, CDR1 is SEHNR and CDR2 is FQNEAQ (reference sequence). V lost 4 bases and J lost 5, with 13 bases in between. The CDR3 totals 14 residues. In nucleotides, the CDR3 is TGTGCCAGCAGCTCAGACATTACCCGAGATACGCAGTATTTT. As protein: CASSSDITRDTQYF. Combining the CDR3 with reference TRBV7-9 and TRBJ2-3 gives the whole variable domain DTGVSQNPRHKITKRGQNVTFRCDPISEHNRLYWYRQTLGQGPEFLTYFQNEAQLEKSRLLSDRFSAERPKGSFSTLEIQRTEQGDSAMYLCASSSDITRDTQYFGPGTRLTVL.

This clone was detected only a few times. V and J are TRBV27 and TRBJ1-2, with D unclear. V gave up 6 bases and J gave up 0 bases, with 11 bases separating them. The CDR3 is 14 amino acids. Germline V gene lookup returns CDR1 MNHEY and CDR2 SMNVEV (reference sequence). The DNA of the CDR3 is TGTGCCAGCAGCTTCCTCGGGGCTAACTATGGCTACACCTTC. Translation: CASSFLGANYGYTF.

This sequence joins TRBV12-3 or TRBV12-4 and TRBJ1-1, with D unclear. The germline V and J ends were trimmed by 11 bases and 4 bases, with 14 bases remaining between them. The CDR3 spans 12 residues. CDR3 bases: TGTGCCGTAGGGAGTTTGGGCACTGAAGCTTTCTTT. Its protein is CAVGSLGTEAFF.

A word on this clone: Other nucleotide sequences in the sample specify the same CDR3. The CDR3 protein is CASSMGQGGYEQYF. Written as DNA, the CDR3 is TGTGCCAGTAGTATGGGACAGGGTGGATACGAGCAGTACTTC. The V gene is TRBV19, the J gene TRBJ2-7; TRBD1 aligns across 9 bases. Germline V gene sequence: CDR1 LNHDA, CDR2 SQIVND (reference sequence). V gave up 3 bases and J gave up 4 bases; unmatched junction bases: 4. The CDR3 sequence is 14 residues long.